These T cell receptor beta chains were read from a single sample in a study of shared T cell receptors in the human thymus. Using immunoSEQ multiplex PCR, the repertoire was profiled, and TCRdb retains in-frame clones only, with some absent. The sample comprises some 660,000 clones, around 87% of which are singletons, and approximately 0.0097% rests with the top ten. The same sample was also used in a study of human thymus T cells.

The sequenced material came from thymocytes. The receptors derive from a boy less than two years old with a congenital heart defect. Both conserved end residues are trimmed from each CDR3.

V | CDR3
TRBV2 | ASSKGRVYQPQH
TRBV6-7 | ASSPLRGYEQY
TRBV27 | ASSFFPSGPGEQF
TRBV15 | ATSSLQGTYGYT
TRBV6-1 | ASRRLGGEQF
TRBV6-6 | ASSYGRDGYT
TRBV7-9 | ASSRETPTDNEQF
TRBV10-2 | ASGESSGSTEQF
TRBV7-8 | ASSPWEGPNSYEQY
TRBV10-3 | AARDRADSGNTIY
TRBV5-6 | ARGGEDRVGNEQY
TRBV28 | ASIPGQGRLEQY
TRBV5-7 | ASSFEALTDTQY
TRBV12-5 | ASGRLQGTDTQY
TRBV15 | ATSQQENTEAF
TRBV5-4 | ASSLVGTGTSVDQETQY
TRBV7-6 | ASSSTSRTDTQY
TRBV4-3 | ASSQRRGNQPQH
TRBV25-1 | ASSEVGAGGQEQY
TRBV5-6 | ASRSSRKLSGNTIY
TRBV18 | ASSLSGTSGPGELF
TRBV27 | ASSSLEGELF
TRBV15 | ATGPRGGPPVDYNEQF
TRBV14 | ASSQRAGGHSGNTIY
TRBV5-1 | ASSLGDLGPVAGGPNEQF
TRBV5-1 | ASSPAVRVEAYEQY
TRBV27 | ASSRESTGELF
TRBV6-6 | ASSQGNGQGSEKLF
TRBV5-6 | ASSSTREQF
TRBV28 | ASKRDLPHDTQY
TRBV15 | ATSSNEHPSSYNEQF
TRBV5-1 | ASSSFVQGVGNDEQF
TRBV7-9 | ASSLRTGVRETQY
TRBV9 | ASSVGETGANVLT
TRBV10-3 | AIKGTSGSGRHNEQF
TRBV5-1 | ASSPEKTYSYEQY
TRBV7-9 | ASSLLKLGDGYT
TRBV28 | ASSSISGPYNEQF
TRBV15 | ATSALNTDTQY
TRBV7-9 | ASSPVENGLVGKQF
TRBV4-1 | ASSGTGTGELF
TRBV13 | ASSPREGGSPLH
TRBV2 | ASSEGGAGPGSNEQF